These 23 T cell receptor beta chains were sequenced from one sample in a study of T cell repertoires in cytomegalovirus infection. TCRdb reprocessed the reads via MiXCR and lists one record per CDR3 protein. The sample lists more than 150,000 distinct CDR3 sequences, 15% to 20% occurring once. Sequencing input: PBMCs. Receptor source: a human donor in good health (CMV status not recorded). Some clones in this sample may be carry-over from other donors' samples.

The V and J genes are TRBV7-2 and TRBJ2-3; D is ambiguous. From germline, CDR1 is SGHTA and CDR2 FQGNSA. V was cut by 1 base and J by 5 bases, with 10 bases left in between. This CDR3 has 14 residues. The CDR3 here is CASSLGLTQDTQYF. The CDR3 nucleotides are TGTGCCAGCAGCTTAGGGCTTACACAAGATACGCAGTATTTT.

This clonotype has at least ten counts. The rearrangement joins TRBV20-1 to TRBJ2-3; D call uncertain. The ends were cut back, 0 bases at V and 4 bases at J, with 11 bases in the middle. The CDR3 spans 14 residues. Germline V lookup: CDR1 DFQATT, CDR2 SNEGSKA (reference sequence). The CDR3 region is CSARDAGRSDTQYF. For the CDR3, the DNA is TGCAGTGCTAGAGATGCCGGCAGATCAGATACGCAGTATTTT.

This clonotype was counted only a few times. The chain links TRBV28 to TRBJ2-5; a weak D match, TRBD1 (6 bases). V was shortened by 2 bases and J by 3 bases, with 13 bases between the two germline ends. This CDR3 comprises 15 residues. Germline-derived CDR1 and CDR2 are MDHEN and SYDVKM. CDR3 sequence: CASSLGQPKEETQYF. CDR3 coding DNA: TGTGCCAGCAGTTTAGGACAGCCAAAAGAAGAGACCCAGTACTTC.

A note on this clonotype: Mismatch with germline at one junction end may stem from a read error. The chain links TRBV15 to TRBJ1-2, with TRBD1 matching 7 bases. CDR3 length equals 19 residues. Germline V lookup: CDR1 LNHNV, CDR2 YYDKDF (reference sequence). The CDR3 coding sequence is TGTGCCACCAGGACAGGACAGGACAACATCATTACAGCTAACTCTGGCTACACCTTC. Translation gives CATRTGQDNIITANSGYTF.

The chain employs TRBV7-2 and TRBJ2-1; D gene ambiguous. There are 15 residues in the CDR3. Germline V gene sequence: CDR1 SGHTA, CDR2 FQGNSA. V lost 1 base to trimming and J lost 2 bases, with 9 bases between them. As DNA, the CDR3 is TGTGCCAGCAGCTTAGTGCTTGACACCTACAATGAGCAGTTCTTC. Its protein product is CASSLVLDTYNEQFF.

The chain has TRBV2 and TRBJ2-7; 10 nucleotides agree with TRBD1. The germline V gene encodes CDR1 SNHLY and CDR2 FYNNEI. This CDR3 has 14 amino acids. Losses at the gene ends were 4 bases for V and 3 bases for J; bases not matched to a gene: 3. The CDR3 is CASSAGTGVYEQYF. The CDR3 coding sequence is TGTGCCAGCAGTGCCGGGACAGGGGTCTACGAGCAGTACTTC. The whole variable domain, filled in from reference TRBV2 and TRBJ2-7, reads EPEVTQTPSHQVTQMGQEVILRCVPISNHLYFYWYRQILGQKVEFLVSFYNNEISEKSEIFDDQFSVERPDGSNFTLKIRSTKLEDSAMYFCASSAGTGVYEQYFGPGTRLTVT.

This clonotype was seen just once. This may be a read error: a much more frequent sequence differs by one nucleotide. The V and J genes are TRBV6-2 or TRBV6-3 and TRBJ2-2; no clear D. Between the trimmed V and J ends, which lost 7 bases and 3 bases, there was a span of 12 bases. Germline V CDR1 and CDR2: MNHEY, SVGEGT. The CDR3 consists of 14 residues. The CDR3 DNA follows: TGTGCCAGCACAGAGGTCGCGGACACCGGGGAGCTGTTTTTT. The encoded protein is CASTEVADTGELFF.

The chain combines TRBV20-1 with TRBJ2-1; possibly TRBD1 for D (5 bases). The CDR3 totals 14 residues. Germline V lookup: CDR1 DFQATT, CDR2 SNEGSKA (reference sequence). Trimming pared 2 bases from V and 4 bases from J, leaving 12 bases between. Written as DNA, the CDR3 is TGCAGTGCTAGACCCTCCAGGGCTTACAATGAGCAGTTCTTC. This codes for CSARPSRAYNEQFF.

This clonotype occurred a few times. This chain uses TRBV5-1 with TRBJ2-5; no reliable D call. Trimming shortened V by 1 base and J by 4 bases, and 11 bases separated the two germline ends. CDR1 and CDR2 (germline): SGHRS, YFSETQ. This CDR3 has 14 residues. The CDR3 DNA follows: TGCGCCAGCAGCTTGTCGCCCACTCCAGAGACCCAGTACTTC. As protein: CASSLSPTPETQYF.

This clonotype appeared a few times. The V and J genes are TRBV5-1 and TRBJ2-5; 8 bases map to TRBD1. The CDR3 extends over 14 amino acids. Germline V gene sequence: CDR1 SGHRS, CDR2 YFSETQ. Trimming cost V 4 bases and J 2 bases; bases outside gene matches: 4. The CDR3 DNA reads TGCGCCAGCAGCCCCCGGACAGGGCAAGAGACCCAGTACTTC. This gives the protein CASSPRTGQETQYF.

The chain recombines TRBV5-1 with TRBJ2-1; 11 nucleotides match TRBD1. This CDR3 contains 16 residues. The ends lost 4 bases at V and 10 bases at J; junction bases unmatched: 13. CDR1 is SGHRS and CDR2 is YFSETQ in the germline V gene. CDR3: CASSPVVGQGAIEQFF. The CDR3 DNA is TGCGCCAGCAGCCCGGTAGTCGGACAGGGGGCTATCGAGCAGTTCTTC.

The count of this clonotype is one. This could be a read error, since a much larger clone is one nucleotide away. The chain uses TRBV7-2 and TRBJ1-6; D is uncertain. The CDR3 length is 13 residues. V lost 3 bases and J 9 bases, leaving 9 bases between the germline ends. CDR1 and CDR2 from the germline V gene are SGHTA and FQGNSA. CDR3 loop: CASSFDGVSPLHF. The CDR3 coding sequence is TGTGCCAGCAGCTTTGACGGAGTTTCACCCCTCCACTTT.

In its sample, this clonotype was seen a few times. The chain carries TRBV10-3 and TRBJ1-6; D may be TRBD1 (6 bases). The V gene lost 6 bases and the J gene lost 0 bases, with 9 bases spanning the gap. The CDR3 sequence is 15 residues long. The germline V gene has CDR1 ENHRY and CDR2 SYGVKD. The CDR3, as DNA: TGTGCCATCAGAGGGGGGTACTCCTATAATTCACCCCTCCACTTT. Amino acids: CAIRGGYSYNSPLHF.

This clonotype was recorded a few times. This CDR3 is CASSPRDGPYEQYF. The CDR3 DNA sequence: TGTGCCAGCAGCCCTCGGGACGGCCCCTACGAGCAGTACTTC. V is TRBV7-9 and J is TRBJ2-7, with D tentatively TRBD1 or TRBD2 (5 bases each). The V gene's germline CDR1 is SEHNR and CDR2 FQNEAQ (reference sequence). The CDR3 sequence is 14 residues long. The V gene lost 5 bases and the J gene lost 2 bases, with 13 bases spanning the gap. Full variable domain (rest looked up from reference TRBV7-9 and TRBJ2-7): DTGVSQNPRHKITKRGQNVTFRCDPISEHNRLYWYRQTLGQGPEFLTYFQNEAQLEKSRLLSDRFSAERPKGSFSTLEIQRTEQGDSAMYLCASSPRDGPYEQYFGPGTRLTVT.

This chain connects TRBV6-6 to TRBJ2-7; D possibly corresponds to TRBD1 (5 bases). Germline CDR1 reads MNHNY; CDR2 reads SVGAGI (reference sequence). The V and J ends lost 7 bases and 3 bases respectively, with 16 bases between them. This CDR3 has 14 residues. This CDR3 reads CASKPQGISYEQYF. The CDR3 region has the DNA TGTGCCAGCAAACCCCAGGGTATTAGCTACGAGCAGTACTTC.

This clonotype was seen at least ten times. The chain uses TRBV7-2 and TRBJ2-1, with unresolved D. CDR1 and CDR2 from the germline V gene are SGHTA and FQGNSA. The CDR3 consists of 11 residues. V gave up 8 bases and J gave up 7 bases, with 9 bases separating them. The CDR3 region is CASSFSNEQFF. The CDR3 DNA reads TGTGCCAGCTCCTTTTCTAATGAGCAGTTCTTC.

This clonotype was detected a few times. The chain employs TRBV18 and TRBJ2-3; D tentatively reads TRBD1 or TRBD2 (6 bases each). The CDR3 is 13 amino acids. Germline values: CDR1 KGHSH, CDR2 LQKENI. Between the trimmed V and J ends, which lost 6 bases and 2 bases, there was a span of 9 bases. The CDR3 DNA reads as TGTGCCAGCTCGCGGGACAACACAGATACGCAGTATTTT. Translated, it gives CASSRDNTDTQYF.

This clonotype was recorded at least ten times. DNA of the CDR3: TGTGCCAGCAGCTCTGGGGGATGGAACACTGAAGCTTTCTTT. It is translated as CASSSGGWNTEAFF. The rearrangement links TRBV7-3 to TRBJ1-1, with D maybe TRBD1 (5 bases). The CDR3 length is 14 residues. V lost 4 bases and J 1 base, leaving 10 bases between the germline ends. Germline values: CDR1 SGHTA, CDR2 FQGTGA.

This clonotype was seen repeatedly, ten times or more. V usage is TRBV7-8 and J usage is TRBJ2-5; 8 bases fit TRBD2. The CDR3 is 17 amino acids. Germline loops: CDR1 SGHVS, CDR2 FQNEAQ. V was clipped by 5 bases and J by 2 bases; unmatched bases: 13. The CDR3 DNA reads TGTGCCAGCAGCGCCCCCCCCGAGCGGGGGCGGCAAGAGACCCAGTACTTC. Translating it yields CASSAPPERGRQETQYF.

The chain couples TRBV28 to TRBJ1-5, with a possible D match to TRBD1 (5 bases). The germline CDR1 and CDR2 sequences are MDHEN and SYDVKM. Trimming shortened V by 7 bases and J by 6 bases, and 16 bases separated the two germline ends. This CDR3 comprises 14 residues. CDR3 nucleotide sequence: TGTGCCAGCACCCATGGGGGGTCGGGTCAGCCCCAGCATTTT. Translating it yields CASTHGGSGQPQHF.

V gene TRBV6-1 combines with J gene TRBJ1-2; 7 positions match TRBD1. The germline CDR1 and CDR2 sequences are MNHNS and SASEGT. The CDR3 contains 15 residues. Trimming at V came to 4 bases and at J to 3 bases, leaving 8 bases not matched to a gene. The CDR3 is CASSGRQGTDYGYTF. The DNA of the CDR3 is TGTGCCAGCAGTGGCCGACAGGGCACTGACTATGGCTACACCTTC.

This clonotype was seen more than once but under ten times. The genes are TRBV6-5 and TRBJ2-3, with 8 bases that match TRBD2. Germline V CDR1 and CDR2: MNHEY, SVGAGI. V trimming: 2 bases; J trimming: 3 bases; junction bases outside the gene matches: 10. The CDR3 contains 17 residues. CDR3 DNA: TGTGCCAGCAGTTACACCGGAGTGTTAGCGGGGACAGATACGCAGTATTTT. Translated, it gives CASSYTGVLAGTDTQYF.

This rearrangement joins TRBV14 to TRBJ1-1; D is unresolved. The V gene lost 2 bases and the J gene lost 8 bases, with 9 bases spanning the gap. Germline CDR1 reads SGHDN; CDR2 reads FVKESK. The length of the CDR3 is 12 residues. CDR3 DNA: TGTGCCAGCAGCCAACCCGTAGGGGAAGCTTTCTTT. This translates into CASSQPVGEAFF.